The entry that follows covers one T cell receptor beta chain sequence. The target antigen is unknown. By flow cytometry, patients selected for sequencing had shown an expansion of CD8+CD57+ cells. Every patient had severe acquired aplastic anemia. At blood sampling, none of the patients had yet received therapy. V gave up 5 bases and J gave up 6 bases; unmatched junction bases: 17. Germline CDR1 LNHDA, CDR2 SQIVND (reference sequence). The CDR3 runs 18 residues. The sample belongs to a study of CD8+CD57+ T cells in acquired aplastic anemia. Study-level points and caveats: The number of CD8+ CDR3 sequences shared by patients and controls was fewer than 35.

It was genomic DNA that served as the template for profiling TCR beta VDJ and CDR3. A single record per CDR3 protein comes from TCRdb applying MiXCR to the reads. This sample has around 250,000 distinct CDR3 sequences, with 82% found just once. The gene calls are TRBV19 and TRBJ1-5, with 9 bases identical to TRBD1. This receptor was obtained from a human donor with aplastic anemia. The sequencing sample was made of sorted CD4+, CD8+, or CD8+CD57+ T cells (not recorded which) from PBMCs. The CDR3 region has the DNA TGTGCCAGTAGTCCCTACTTGGACAGGGGAAGAGGGGCTCAGCCCCAGCATTTT. Its protein product is CASSPYLDRGRGAQPQHF.